This entry describes one T cell receptor (beta chain). Its antigen remains unknown. Data came from immunoSEQ multiplex PCR; TCRdb stores just in-frame clones and leaves some out. Of 55,000 to 80,000 clones listed, around four fifths are singletons. This specimen belongs to a study of OX40 agonist ivuxolimab in advanced cancers. Study as a whole: Patients were 82.7% male with ages roughly 20 to 80, mean about 65. Study-wide findings and caveats: Specificity for antigen went undetermined in the expanded peripheral T cells. Clonal expansion among partial responders at 0.1-3.0 mg/kg ranked near the lowest. Clones of CD4+ and CD8+ blood T cells grew by week 6 at doses of 0.1 to 3.0 mg/kg.

Germline V gene lookup returns CDR1 SGHAT and CDR2 FQDESV (reference sequence). Trimming cost V 3 bases and J 4 bases, with 12 bases left between them. The CDR3 runs 14 residues. Sequencing used CD4+ or CD8+ T cells sorted from blood, obtained in a trial of the OX40 agonist ivuxolimab. The receptor was isolated from an adult with an advanced solid tumor such as melanoma, head and neck, liver or kidney cancer. This chain connects TRBV11-1 to TRBJ2-5; possibly TRBD2 for D (6 bases). Here the CDR3 reads CASSLLREVETQYF. The CDR3 DNA reads TGTGCCAGCAGCTTGCTCAGGGAGGTAGAGACCCAGTACTTC.